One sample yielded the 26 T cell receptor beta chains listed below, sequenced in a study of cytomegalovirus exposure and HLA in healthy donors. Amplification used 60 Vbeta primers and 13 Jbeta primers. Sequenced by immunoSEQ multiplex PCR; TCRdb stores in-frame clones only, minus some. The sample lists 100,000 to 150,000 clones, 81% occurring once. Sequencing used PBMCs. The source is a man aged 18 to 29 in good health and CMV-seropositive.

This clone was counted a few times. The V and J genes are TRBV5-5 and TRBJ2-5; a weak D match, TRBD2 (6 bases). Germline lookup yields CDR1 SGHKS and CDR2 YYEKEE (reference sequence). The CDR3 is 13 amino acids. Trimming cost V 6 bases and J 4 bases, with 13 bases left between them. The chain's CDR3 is CASNPGTGETQYF. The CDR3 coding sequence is TGTGCCAGCAACCCCGGGACTGGAGAGACCCAGTACTTC.

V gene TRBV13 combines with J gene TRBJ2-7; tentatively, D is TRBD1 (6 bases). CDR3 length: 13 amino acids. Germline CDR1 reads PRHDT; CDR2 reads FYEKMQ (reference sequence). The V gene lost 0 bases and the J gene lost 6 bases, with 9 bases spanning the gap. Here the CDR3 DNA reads TGTGCCAGCAGCTTAGGGGCAGGGGCCGAGCAGTACTTC. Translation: CASSLGAGAEQYF.

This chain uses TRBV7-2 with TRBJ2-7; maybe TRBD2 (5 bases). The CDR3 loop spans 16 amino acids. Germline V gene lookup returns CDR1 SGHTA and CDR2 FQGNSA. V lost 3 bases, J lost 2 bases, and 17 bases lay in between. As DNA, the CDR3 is TGTGCCAGCAGCTTCAACACGTGGGAGAGTCCCTACGAGCAGTACTTC. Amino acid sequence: CASSFNTWESPYEQYF.

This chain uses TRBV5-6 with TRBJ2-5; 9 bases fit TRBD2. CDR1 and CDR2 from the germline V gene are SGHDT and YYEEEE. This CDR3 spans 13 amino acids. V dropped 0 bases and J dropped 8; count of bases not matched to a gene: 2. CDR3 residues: CASSLEGTSTQYF. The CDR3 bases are TGTGCCAGCAGCTTGGAGGGGACTAGCACCCAGTACTTC.

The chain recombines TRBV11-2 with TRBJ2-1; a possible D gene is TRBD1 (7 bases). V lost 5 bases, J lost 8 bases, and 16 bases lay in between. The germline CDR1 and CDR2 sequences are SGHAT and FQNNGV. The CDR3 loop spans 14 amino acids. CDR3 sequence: CASSRGTAVDEQFF. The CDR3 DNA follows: TGTGCCAGCAGCCGCGGGACAGCGGTTGATGAGCAGTTCTTC.

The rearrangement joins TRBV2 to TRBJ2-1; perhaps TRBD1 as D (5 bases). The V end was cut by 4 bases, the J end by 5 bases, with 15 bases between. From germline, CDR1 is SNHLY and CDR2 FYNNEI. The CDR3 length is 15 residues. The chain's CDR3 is CASSVGLPTDNEQFF. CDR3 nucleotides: TGTGCCAGCAGTGTTGGGCTACCGACAGACAATGAGCAGTTCTTC.

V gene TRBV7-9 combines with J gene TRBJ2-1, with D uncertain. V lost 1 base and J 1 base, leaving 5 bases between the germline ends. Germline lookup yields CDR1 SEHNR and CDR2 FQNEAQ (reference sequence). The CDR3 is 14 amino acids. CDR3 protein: CASSLGGSYNEQFF. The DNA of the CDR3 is TGTGCCAGCAGCTTAGGCGGATCCTACAATGAGCAGTTCTTC.

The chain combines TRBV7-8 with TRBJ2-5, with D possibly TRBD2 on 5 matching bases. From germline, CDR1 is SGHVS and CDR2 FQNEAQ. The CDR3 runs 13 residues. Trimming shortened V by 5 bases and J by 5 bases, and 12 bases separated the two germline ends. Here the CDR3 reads CASSRSAPETQYF. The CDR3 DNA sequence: TGTGCCAGCAGCCGTAGCGCTCCGGAGACCCAGTACTTC. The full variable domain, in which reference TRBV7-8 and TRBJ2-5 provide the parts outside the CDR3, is GAGVSQSPRYKVAKRGQDVALRCDPISGHVSLFWYQQALGQGPEFLTYFQNEAQLDKSGLPSDRFFAERPEGSVSTLKIQRTQQEDSAVYLCASSRSAPETQYFGPGTRLLVL.

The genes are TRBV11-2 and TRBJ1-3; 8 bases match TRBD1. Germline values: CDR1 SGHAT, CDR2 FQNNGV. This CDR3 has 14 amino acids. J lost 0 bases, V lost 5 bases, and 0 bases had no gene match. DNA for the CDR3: TGTGCCAGCAGCCAGGGGGCCTCTGGAAACACCATATATTTT. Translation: CASSQGASGNTIYF.

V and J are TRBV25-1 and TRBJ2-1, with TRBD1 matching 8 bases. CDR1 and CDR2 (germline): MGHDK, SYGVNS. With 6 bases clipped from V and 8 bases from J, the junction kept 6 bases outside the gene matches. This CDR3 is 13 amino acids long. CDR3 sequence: CASSKTGADEQFF. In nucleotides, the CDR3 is TGTGCCAGCAGCAAGACAGGGGCCGATGAGCAGTTCTTC.

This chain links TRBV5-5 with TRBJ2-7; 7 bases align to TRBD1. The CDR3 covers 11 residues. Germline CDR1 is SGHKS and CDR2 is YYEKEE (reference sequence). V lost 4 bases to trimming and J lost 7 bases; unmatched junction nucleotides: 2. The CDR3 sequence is CASSVDREQYF. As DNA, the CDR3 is TGTGCCAGCAGCGTGGACAGGGAGCAGTACTTC.

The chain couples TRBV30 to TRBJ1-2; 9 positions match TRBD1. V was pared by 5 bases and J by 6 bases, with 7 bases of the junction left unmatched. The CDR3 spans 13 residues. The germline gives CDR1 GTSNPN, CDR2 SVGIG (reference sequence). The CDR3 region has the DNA TGTGCCTGGTCCGGGACAGGGACGGATGGCTACACCTTC. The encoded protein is CAWSGTGTDGYTF.

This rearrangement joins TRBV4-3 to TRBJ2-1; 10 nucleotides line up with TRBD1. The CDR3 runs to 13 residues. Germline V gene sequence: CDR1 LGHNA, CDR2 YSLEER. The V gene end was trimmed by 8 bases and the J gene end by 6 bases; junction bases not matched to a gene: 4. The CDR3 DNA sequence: TGCGCCAGCGGGGGGACAGGGGTCAATGAGCAGTTCTTC. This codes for CASGGTGVNEQFF.

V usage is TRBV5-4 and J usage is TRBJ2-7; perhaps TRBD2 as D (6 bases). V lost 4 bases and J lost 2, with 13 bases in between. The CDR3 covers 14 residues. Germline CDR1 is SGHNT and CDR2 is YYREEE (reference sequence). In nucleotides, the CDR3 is TGTGCCAGCAGCGGGGGACTGGGACCCTACGAGCAGTACTTC. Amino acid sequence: CASSGGLGPYEQYF.

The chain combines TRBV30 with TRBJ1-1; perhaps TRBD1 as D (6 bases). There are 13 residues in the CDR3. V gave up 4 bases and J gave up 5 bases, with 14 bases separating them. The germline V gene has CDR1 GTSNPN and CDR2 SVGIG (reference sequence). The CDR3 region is CAWNTGLSTEAFF. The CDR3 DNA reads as TGTGCCTGGAATACAGGGTTATCGACTGAAGCTTTCTTT.

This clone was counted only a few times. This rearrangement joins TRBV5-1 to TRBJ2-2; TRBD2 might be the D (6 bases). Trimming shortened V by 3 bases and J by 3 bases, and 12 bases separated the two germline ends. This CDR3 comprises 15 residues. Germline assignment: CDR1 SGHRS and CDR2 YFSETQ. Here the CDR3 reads CASSSGRGYTGELFF. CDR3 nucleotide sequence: TGCGCCAGCAGCTCAGGGCGGGGATACACCGGGGAGCTGTTTTTT.

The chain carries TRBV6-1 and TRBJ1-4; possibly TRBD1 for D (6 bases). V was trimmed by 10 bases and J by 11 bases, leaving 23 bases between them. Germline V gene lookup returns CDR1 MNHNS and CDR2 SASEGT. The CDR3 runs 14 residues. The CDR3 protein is CAIKPSGAVEKLFF. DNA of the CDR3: TGTGCCATCAAGCCTTCAGGGGCGGTGGAGAAACTGTTTTTT.

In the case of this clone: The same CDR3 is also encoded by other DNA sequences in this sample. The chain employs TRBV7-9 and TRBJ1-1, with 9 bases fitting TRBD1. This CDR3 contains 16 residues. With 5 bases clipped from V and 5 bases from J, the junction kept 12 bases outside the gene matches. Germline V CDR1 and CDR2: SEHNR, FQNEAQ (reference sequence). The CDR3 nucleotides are TGTGCCAGCAGCCACTATTTAGGGACAGGGAAAACTGAAGCTTTCTTT. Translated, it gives CASSHYLGTGKTEAFF. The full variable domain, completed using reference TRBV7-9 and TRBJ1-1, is DTGVSQNPRHKITKRGQNVTFRCDPISEHNRLYWYRQTLGQGPEFLTYFQNEAQLEKSRLLSDRFSAERPKGSFSTLEIQRTEQGDSAMYLCASSHYLGTGKTEAFFGQGTRLTVV.

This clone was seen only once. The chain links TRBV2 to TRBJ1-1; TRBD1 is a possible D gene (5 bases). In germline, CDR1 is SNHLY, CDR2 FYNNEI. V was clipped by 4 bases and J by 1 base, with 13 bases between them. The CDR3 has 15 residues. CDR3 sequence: CASSARSGQNTEAFF. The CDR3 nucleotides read TGTGCCAGCAGTGCCCGTTCTGGACAGAACACTGAAGCTTTCTTT.

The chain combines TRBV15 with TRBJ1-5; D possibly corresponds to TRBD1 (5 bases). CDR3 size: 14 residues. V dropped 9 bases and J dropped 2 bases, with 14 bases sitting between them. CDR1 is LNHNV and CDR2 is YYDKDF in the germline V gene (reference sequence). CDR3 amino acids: CATNGGGGNQPQHF. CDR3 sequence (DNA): TGTGCCACTAACGGGGGGGGAGGCAATCAGCCCCAGCATTTT.

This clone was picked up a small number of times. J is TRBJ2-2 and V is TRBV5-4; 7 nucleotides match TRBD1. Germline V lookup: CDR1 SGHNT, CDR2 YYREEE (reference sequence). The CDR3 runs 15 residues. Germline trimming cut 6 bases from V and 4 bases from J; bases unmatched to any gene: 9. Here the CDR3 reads CASTQRTGPTGELFF. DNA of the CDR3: TGTGCCAGCACGCAAAGGACAGGACCCACCGGGGAGCTGTTTTTT.

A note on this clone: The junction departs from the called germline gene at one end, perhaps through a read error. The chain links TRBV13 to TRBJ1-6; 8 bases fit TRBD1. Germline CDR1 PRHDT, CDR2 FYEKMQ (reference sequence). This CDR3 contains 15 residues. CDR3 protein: CASSLGQGYNSPLHF. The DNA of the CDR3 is TGTGCCAGCAGCCTAGGACAGGGTTACAATTCACCCCTCCACTTT.

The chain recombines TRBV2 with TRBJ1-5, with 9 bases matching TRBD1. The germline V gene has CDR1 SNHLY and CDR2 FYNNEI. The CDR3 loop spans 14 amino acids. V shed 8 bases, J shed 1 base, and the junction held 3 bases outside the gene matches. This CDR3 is CASSTGGSNQPQHF. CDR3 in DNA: TGTGCCAGCTCGACAGGGGGAAGCAATCAGCCCCAGCATTTT.

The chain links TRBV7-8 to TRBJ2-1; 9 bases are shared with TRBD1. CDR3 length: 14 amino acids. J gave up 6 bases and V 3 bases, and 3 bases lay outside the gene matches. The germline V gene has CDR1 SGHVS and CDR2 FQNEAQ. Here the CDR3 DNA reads TGTGCCAGCAGCTTTGGGACAGGGTCCAATGAGCAGTTCTTC. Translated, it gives CASSFGTGSNEQFF.

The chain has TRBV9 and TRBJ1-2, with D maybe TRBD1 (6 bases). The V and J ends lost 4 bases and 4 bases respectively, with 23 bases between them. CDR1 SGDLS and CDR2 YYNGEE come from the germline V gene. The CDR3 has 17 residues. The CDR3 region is CASSYDQRGGVSYGYTF. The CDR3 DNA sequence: TGTGCCAGCAGCTACGACCAGAGGGGGGGAGTTAGCTATGGCTACACCTTC.

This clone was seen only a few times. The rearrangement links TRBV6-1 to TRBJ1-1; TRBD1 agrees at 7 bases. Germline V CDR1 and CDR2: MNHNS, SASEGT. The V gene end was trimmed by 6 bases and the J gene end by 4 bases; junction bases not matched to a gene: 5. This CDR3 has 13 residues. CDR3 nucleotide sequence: TGTGCCAGCAGGAGACAGGGAATCACTGAAGCTTTCTTT. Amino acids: CASRRQGITEAFF.